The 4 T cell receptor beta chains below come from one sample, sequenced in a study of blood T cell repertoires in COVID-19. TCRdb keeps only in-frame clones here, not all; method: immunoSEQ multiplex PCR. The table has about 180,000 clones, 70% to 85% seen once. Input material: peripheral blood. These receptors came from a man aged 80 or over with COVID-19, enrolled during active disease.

CDR3: CASSLAEGTDTQYF. Written as DNA, the CDR3 is TGTGCCAGCAGCTTAGCGGAGGGCACAGATACGCAGTATTTT. The chain is built from TRBV7-2 and TRBJ2-3; maybe TRBD2 (5 bases). V dropped 0 bases and J dropped 1 base, with 5 bases sitting between them. This CDR3 is 14 amino acids long. In germline, CDR1 is SGHTA, CDR2 FQGNSA. The full variable domain, in which reference TRBV7-2 and TRBJ2-3 provide the parts outside the CDR3, is GAGVSQSPSNKVTEKGKDVELRCDPISGHTALYWYRQSLGQGLEFLIYFQGNSAPDKSGLPSDRFSAERTGGSVSTLTIQRTQQEDSAVYLCASSLAEGTDTQYFGPGTRLTVL.

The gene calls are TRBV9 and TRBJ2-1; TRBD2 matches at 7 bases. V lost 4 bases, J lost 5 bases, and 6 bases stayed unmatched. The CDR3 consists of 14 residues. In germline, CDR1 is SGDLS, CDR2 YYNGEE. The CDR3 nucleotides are TGTGCCAGCAGCCCCACGGGGAGGGACAATGAGCAGTTCTTC. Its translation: CASSPTGRDNEQFF.

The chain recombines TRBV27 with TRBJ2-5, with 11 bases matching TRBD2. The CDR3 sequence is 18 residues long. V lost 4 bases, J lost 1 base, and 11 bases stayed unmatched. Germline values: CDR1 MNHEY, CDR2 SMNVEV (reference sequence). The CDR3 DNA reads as TGTGCCAGCAGTTATGGACGTGGACTAGCGGGTATCCAAGAGACCCAGTACTTC. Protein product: CASSYGRGLAGIQETQYF.

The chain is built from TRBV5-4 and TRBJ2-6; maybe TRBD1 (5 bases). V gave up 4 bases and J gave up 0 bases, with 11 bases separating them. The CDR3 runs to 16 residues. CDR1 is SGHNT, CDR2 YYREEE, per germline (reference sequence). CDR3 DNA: TGTGCCAGCAGCCCACGACAGACCTCTGGGGCCAACGTCCTGACTTTC. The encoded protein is CASSPRQTSGANVLTF.